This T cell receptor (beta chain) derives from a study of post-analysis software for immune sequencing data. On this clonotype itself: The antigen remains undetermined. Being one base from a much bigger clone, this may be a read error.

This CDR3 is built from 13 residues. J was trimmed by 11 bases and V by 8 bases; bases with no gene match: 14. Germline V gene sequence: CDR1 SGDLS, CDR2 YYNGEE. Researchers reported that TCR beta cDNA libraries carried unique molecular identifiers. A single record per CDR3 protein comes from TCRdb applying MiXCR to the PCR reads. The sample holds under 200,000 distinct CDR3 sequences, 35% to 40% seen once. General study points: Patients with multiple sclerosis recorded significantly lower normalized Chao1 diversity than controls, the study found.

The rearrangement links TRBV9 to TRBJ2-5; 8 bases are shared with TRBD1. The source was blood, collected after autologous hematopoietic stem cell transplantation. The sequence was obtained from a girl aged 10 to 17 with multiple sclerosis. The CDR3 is CASGQGAYNEQYF. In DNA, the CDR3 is TGTGCCAGTGGACAGGGCGCCTACAATGAGCAGTACTTC.